This T cell receptor (beta chain) is from a study of blood T cell repertoires in COVID-19. The CDR3 runs 16 residues. Per the germline V gene, CDR1 is MDHEN and CDR2 is SYDVKM. V lost 2 bases to trimming and J lost 6 bases, with 16 bases between them. Generated by immunoSEQ multiplex PCR, the TCRdb table keeps only in-frame clones and is missing some. The data contain about 41,000 clones, around 82% of them singletons. The source material was peripheral blood. The V and J genes are TRBV28 and TRBJ2-2; perhaps TRBD2 as D (6 bases). The TCR was taken from a man at least 80 years old with acute or convalescent COVID-19. CDR3 nucleotides: TGTGCCAGCAGTTTAAAAGGGGCGGGGACCGCCGGGGAGCTGTTTTTT. The encoded protein is CASSLKGAGTAGELFF.